The rows below give T cell receptor beta chains drawn from one sample of a study of blood T cell repertoires in COVID-19. The data were produced by immunoSEQ multiplex PCR, yet TCRdb's version contains in-frame clones alone and is incomplete. The repertoire consists of hundreds of thousands of clones, with approximately 85% occurring once and the leading ten covering 4.7%. Sequences were obtained from peripheral blood. These receptors were taken from a woman between 65 and 79 years old with acute or convalescent COVID-19. The CDR3 runs from the conserved cysteine through the conserved F or W. Each record gives: J gene, D gene, V gene, clone size, CDR3 DNA, CDR3 protein. D genes are given only for firm matches. Clone size is given for some rows only: seen once, a few or many times, or a class if the clone is expanded.

>TRBJ1-1|TRBD1|TRBV25-1|few
TGTGCCAGCAGTGCCGGGGGACAGGGGGCCCGGAACACTGAAGCTTTCTTT
CASSAGGQGARNTEAFF
>TRBJ1-2|TRBD1|TRBV11-3|-
TGTGCCAGCTCTGCCACAGGGGGCGGAGGCTACACCTTC
CASSATGGGGYTF
>TRBJ1-4|TRBD1|TRBV28|-
TGTGCCAGCAGTCGACCCGGGACAGGGGCGGAAAAACTGTTTTTT
CASSRPGTGAEKLFF
>TRBJ1-2|TRBD1|TRBV6-5|-
TGTGCCAGCAGTAGGGCAGGGGGCGCCGACTATGGCTACACCTTC
CASSRAGGADYGYTF
>TRBJ2-5|-|TRBV2|-
TGTGCCAGCCAAGTGGAGCTTAAAGAGACCCAGTACTTC
CASQVELKETQYF
>TRBJ2-4|TRBD1|TRBV18|-
TGTGCCAGCTCACCACCGAACAGGGGGAGTTACATTCAGTACTTC
CASSPPNRGSYIQYF
>TRBJ2-6|-|TRBV5-5|-
TGTGCCAGCAGCTTGATATTTGGCAACACTGGGGCCAACGTCCTGACTTTC
CASSLIFGNTGANVLTF
>TRBJ2-7|TRBD2|TRBV20-1|-
TGCAGTGCAGCGGGGGGGTACGAGCAGTACTTC
CSAAGGYEQYF
>TRBJ1-3|-|TRBV7-8|-
TGTGCCAGCAGCCTACAGGTCTCTGGAAACACCATATATTTT
CASSLQVSGNTIYF
>TRBJ2-2|-|TRBV19|-
TGTGCCAGTAGTATCGGACAGATAAACACCGGGGAGCTGTTTTTT
CASSIGQINTGELFF